This record covers a single T cell receptor (beta chain). The antigen is unknown. V lost 4 bases, J lost 11 bases, and 5 bases stayed unmatched. The CDR3 contains 12 residues. Germline V gene lookup returns CDR1 KGHDR and CDR2 SFDVKD. The sample's treatment: 15 to 20 received Ad26.COV2.S at low or high dose, single or two shots; about 5 received placebo; per-sample allocation not given. Following the first vaccine or placebo injection, samples were taken on day 63. The donor's status was that of an adult aged 18-55 years in Boston. This specimen comes from a study of Ad26.COV2.S vaccination and SARS-CoV-2 variants. Study-wide background: The study gave Ad26.COV2.S intramuscularly, once or twice 56 days apart.

Overall study results and limits: Assessments of TCR breadth and depth may have underestimated the total T cell responses.

Assay: immunoSEQ multiplex PCR; the TCRdb copy retains only in-frame clones and omits some. The sample records fewer than 400,000 clones, about 85% being singletons. The V call is TRBV24-1, the J call TRBJ1-1; 8 nucleotides align to TRBD1. The TCR sequence derives from a person aged 18-65 years who received the Ad26.COV2.S COVID-19 vaccine or a placebo. This sample comprised peripheral blood, obtained in a trial of Ad26.COV2.S vaccine versus placebo. The CDR3 loop reads CATSDTTGDAFF. The DNA of the CDR3 is TGTGCCACCAGTGACACGACAGGGGACGCTTTCTTT.